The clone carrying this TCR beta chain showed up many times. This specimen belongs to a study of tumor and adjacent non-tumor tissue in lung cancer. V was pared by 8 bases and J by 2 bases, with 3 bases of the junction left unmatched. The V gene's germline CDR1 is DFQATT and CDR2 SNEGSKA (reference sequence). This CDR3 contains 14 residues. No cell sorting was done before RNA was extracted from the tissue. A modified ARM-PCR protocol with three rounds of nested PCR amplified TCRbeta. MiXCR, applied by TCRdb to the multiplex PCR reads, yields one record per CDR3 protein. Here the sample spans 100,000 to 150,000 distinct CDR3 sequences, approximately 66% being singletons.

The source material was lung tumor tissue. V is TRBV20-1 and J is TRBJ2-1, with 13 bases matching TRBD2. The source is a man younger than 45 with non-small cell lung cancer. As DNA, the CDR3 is TGCAGTCCTACTAGCGGGAGGGCCTACAATGAGCAGTTCTTC. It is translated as CSPTSGRAYNEQFF.